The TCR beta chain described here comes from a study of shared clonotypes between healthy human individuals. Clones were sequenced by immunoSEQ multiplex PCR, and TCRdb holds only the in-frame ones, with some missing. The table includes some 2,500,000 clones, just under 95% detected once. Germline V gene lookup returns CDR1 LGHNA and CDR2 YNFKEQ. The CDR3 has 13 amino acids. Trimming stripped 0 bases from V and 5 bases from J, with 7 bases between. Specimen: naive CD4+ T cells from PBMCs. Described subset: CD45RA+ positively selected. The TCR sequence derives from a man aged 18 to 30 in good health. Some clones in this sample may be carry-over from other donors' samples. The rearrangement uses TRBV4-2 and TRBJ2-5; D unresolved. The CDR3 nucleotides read TGTGCCAGCAGCCAAGACGTCGCGGAGACCCAGTACTTC. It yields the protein CASSQDVAETQYF.